This T cell receptor beta chain emerged from a study of control samples from healthy donors and cancer patients. There are 13 residues in the CDR3. Trimming took 7 bases from V and 2 from J, leaving 9 bases between them. Germline V CDR1 and CDR2: LGHNT, FRNRAP. TCRdb's table, derived via immunoSEQ multiplex PCR, lists solely in-frame clones and lacks some. This table has approximately 54,000 clones, 85% to 90% appearing once. The J gene is TRBJ1-5, the V gene TRBV12-5, with D possibly TRBD1 on 5 matching bases. This sequence originates from a man aged 45-60 years with head and neck cancer. The specimen was PBMCs. The CDR3 DNA is TGTGCTAGTGCTGCAGGGCGCAATCAGCCCCAGCATTTT. Translated, it gives CASAAGRNQPQHF.